These T cell receptor beta chains were read from a single sample in a study of Graves' ophthalmopathy and Graves' hyperthyroidism. From the multiplex PCR reads, TCRdb called clonotypes with MiXCR, one entry per CDR3 protein. The sample has some 520,000 distinct CDR3 sequences, roughly 14% seen once. Sequencing was done on a sample of blood. The receptors originated from a woman aged 25 to 45 with Graves' ophthalmopathy. Both conserved end residues are part of each CDR3.

TRBV29-1	TRBJ1-2	CSVTDRVRANYGYTF
TRBV6-5	TRBJ2-7	CASSYSNRAYEQYF
TRBV28	TRBJ2-7	CASMDRAYEQYF
TRBV7-3	TRBJ1-5	CAKNRGHWQPQHF
TRBV6-5	TRBJ1-2	CASSYLGVGGYTF
TRBV5-1	TRBJ1-6	CASSGWTGANNSPLHF
TRBV5-6	TRBJ1-2	CASSLEGGGDGYTF
TRBV28	TRBJ1-1	CASREGGEAFF
TRBV7-8	TRBJ2-5	CASVTSGGIQETQYF
TRBV20-1	TRBJ1-1	CSAPRDSTKAFF
TRBV20-1	TRBJ1-6	CSATGAATSSPLHF
TRBV7-2	TRBJ2-5	CASSISGGKYF
TRBV30	TRBJ2-4	CAWSLNQVFKNIQYF
TRBV7-8	TRBJ1-5	CASSPSVGGNQPQHF
TRBV12-3/TRBV12-4	TRBJ2-2	CASRSKGLSSGELFF
TRBV11-2	TRBJ2-4	CASSFPGGNIQYF